Listed below are T cell receptor beta chains from one sample, sequenced in a study of blood T cell repertoires in COVID-19. The data were produced by immunoSEQ multiplex PCR, yet TCRdb's version contains in-frame clones alone and is incomplete. This sample yields some 250,000 clones, of which approximately 87% are seen a single time; roughly 6.3% belongs to the top ten. Sequences were obtained from peripheral blood. These receptors were obtained from a man aged 55 to 70 with acute or convalescent COVID-19. Both conserved end residues are part of each CDR3. The D gene is left open where the match is weak. Size is stated for part of the rows, as once, few or many counts, or as a class when the clone is expanded.

cdr3_length	clone_size	v_call	d_call	j_call	cdr3_aa	cdr3_nt
14	-	TRBV4-2	-	TRBJ2-7	CASSQDLAEYEQYF	TGTGCCAGCAGCCAAGATTTGGCGGAGTACGAGCAGTACTTC
14	-	TRBV30	-	TRBJ1-5	CAWSSAGKYQPQHF	TGTGCCTGGAGTTCGGCAGGGAAGTATCAGCCCCAGCATTTT
17	-	TRBV9	TRBD1	TRBJ1-1	CASSRGGTGGRDTEAFF	TGTGCCAGCAGCAGAGGCGGGACAGGGGGCAGGGACACTGAAGCTTTCTTT
14	-	TRBV19	TRBD2	TRBJ2-7	CASSGTTFRDEQYF	TGTGCCAGTAGCGGGACTACCTTTCGGGACGAGCAGTACTTC
13	-	TRBV30	TRBD1	TRBJ2-7	CAWKQSEDREQYF	TGTGCCTGGAAACAATCGGAGGACAGGGAGCAGTACTTC
17	-	TRBV5-1	-	TRBJ2-1	CASSSQISRLGMEGQFF	TGCGCCAGCAGCTCCCAAATCTCCAGACTAGGGATGGAAGGGCAGTTCTTC
15	-	TRBV9	TRBD1	TRBJ1-2	CASSVDDRGFYGYTF	TGTGCCAGCAGCGTAGATGACAGGGGGTTCTATGGCTACACCTTC
17	-	TRBV10-3	TRBD2	TRBJ2-7	CAISELPRSGRAYEQYF	TGTGCCATCAGTGAGCTACCGCGGAGCGGGAGGGCCTACGAGCAGTACTTC
14	-	TRBV30	-	TRBJ2-1	CAWWGGQRYNEQFF	TGTGCCTGGTGGGGGGGGCAGCGATACAATGAGCAGTTCTTC
15	-	TRBV5-6	-	TRBJ1-5	CASSEAGTQNQPQHF	TGTGCCAGCAGCGAAGCCGGGACACAGAATCAGCCCCAGCATTTT
15	-	TRBV9	-	TRBJ1-1	CASSVGMEGNTEAFF	TGTGCCAGCAGCGTAGGGATGGAGGGGAACACTGAAGCTTTCTTT
16	few	TRBV11-3	-	TRBJ2-2	CASSPGPGASTGELFF	TGTGCCAGCAGCCCGGGTCCGGGAGCTAGCACCGGGGAGCTGTTTTTT
14	-	TRBV2	TRBD1	TRBJ1-2	CASRRTGANYGYTF	TGTGCCAGCAGGCGAACAGGGGCCAACTATGGCTACACCTTC
14	-	TRBV21-1	-	TRBJ2-7	CASSHVRARHEQYF	TGTGCCAGCAGCCATGTGCGGGCGCGACACGAGCAGTACTTC
14	-	TRBV7-2	-	TRBJ2-2	CASSLEQGAGELFF	TGTGCCAGCAGCTTAGAACAGGGAGCCGGGGAGCTGTTTTTT
17	-	TRBV28	-	TRBJ1-5	CASSLEEGQISTQPQHF	TGTGCCAGCAGTTTAGAAGAGGGACAAATTTCTACTCAGCCCCAGCATTTT
15	-	TRBV7-3	-	TRBJ2-7	CASSQGTGNSYEQYF	TGTGCCAGCAGCCAGGGAACAGGGAACTCCTACGAGCAGTACTTC
15	-	TRBV28	TRBD1	TRBJ1-6	CASSADREENSPLHF	TGTGCCAGCAGTGCGGACAGGGAAGAAAATTCACCCCTCCACTTT
12	-	TRBV18	TRBD2	TRBJ2-7	CASSRLAGEQYF	TGTGCCAGCTCACGACTAGCGGGGGAGCAGTACTTC
15	-	TRBV7-2	-	TRBJ2-5	CASSLAAVIQETQYF	TGTGCCAGCAGCTTAGCGGCGGTGATCCAGGAGACCCAGTACTTC
17	once	TRBV4-2	TRBD1	TRBJ1-2	CASSQVTGTGGADGYTF	TGTGCCAGCAGCCAAGTCACGGGGACAGGGGGCGCGGATGGCTACACCTTC
15	few	TRBV3-1/TRBV3-2	TRBD2	TRBJ2-1	CASSQGASGSDEQFF	TGTGCCAGCAGCCAAGGGGCTAGCGGGAGCGATGAGCAGTTCTTC
13	once	TRBV7-8	TRBD2	TRBJ2-1	CASRVDVQREEFF	TGTGCCAGCCGCGTGGATGTCCAGCGGGAGGAGTTCTTC
13	-	TRBV29-1	TRBD1	TRBJ2-7	CSVGQGISYEQYF	TGCAGCGTTGGACAGGGGATCAGTTACGAGCAGTACTTC
14	-	TRBV3-1/TRBV3-2	-	TRBJ1-6	CASSPQGYNSPLHF	TGTGCCAGCAGCCCTCAGGGCTATAATTCACCCCTCCACTTT
16	few	TRBV27	TRBD2	TRBJ2-7	CASSRVVAGGPHEQYF	TGTGCCAGCAGTAGGGTAGTAGCGGGAGGGCCCCACGAGCAGTACTTC
13	once	TRBV9	-	TRBJ2-2	CASSVGGTGELFF	TGTGCCAGCAGCGTAGGAGGTACCGGGGAGCTGTTTTTT
18	-	TRBV24-1	TRBD1	TRBJ2-6	CATSDSRTGLSGANVLTF	TGTGCCACCAGTGATTCGCGGACAGGGCTCTCTGGGGCCAACGTCCTGACTTTC
12	-	TRBV2	-	TRBJ1-1	CASSGPGTEAFF	TGTGCCAGCAGTGGTCCGGGCACTGAAGCTTTCTTT
16	-	TRBV10-3	TRBD2	TRBJ2-2	CAIRPGTSGRTGELFF	TGTGCCATCAGACCCGGGACTAGCGGCCGCACCGGGGAGCTGTTTTTT
18	-	TRBV5-3	-	TRBJ2-3	CARSLEPILQGAVDTQYF	TGTGCCAGAAGCTTGGAACCTATCCTTCAGGGCGCGGTGGATACGCAGTATTTT
16	-	TRBV3-1/TRBV3-2	-	TRBJ1-5	CASSQDRGLAGQPQHF	TGTGCCAGCAGCCAAGATCGAGGTTTGGCTGGTCAGCCCCAGCATTTT
14	-	TRBV13	TRBD2	TRBJ2-7	CASSLDRGSYEQYF	TGTGCCAGCAGCTTAGACCGCGGGAGCTACGAGCAGTACTTC